This is a list of T cell receptor beta chains from one sample in a study of OX40 agonist ivuxolimab in advanced cancers. The data were produced by immunoSEQ multiplex PCR, yet TCRdb's version contains in-frame clones alone and is incomplete. This table has approximately 100,000 clones, about 91% appearing once. The sequences come from CD4+ or CD8+ T cells sorted from blood, collected in a trial of the OX40 agonist ivuxolimab. These receptors were collected from an adult with an advanced solid tumor such as melanoma, head and neck, liver or kidney cancer. Both conserved end residues are part of each CDR3. D genes are given only for firm matches. The size of a clone is reported for some rows only, either as once, few or many, or as a class for expanded clones.

CDR3aa: CASSIRTSQTDTQYF
CDR3nt: TGTGCCAGTAGTATAAGGACTAGCCAAACAGATACGCAGTATTTT
abundance: once
d_gene: TRBD2
j_gene: TRBJ2-3
v_gene: TRBV19

CDR3aa: CASSGEGSTPQHF
CDR3nt: TGTGCCAGCAGTGGGGAGGGGTCGACGCCCCAGCATTTT
abundance: .
d_gene: .
j_gene: TRBJ1-5
v_gene: TRBV2

CDR3aa: CASSEGEGRGYTF
CDR3nt: TGTGCCAGCAGTGAAGGGGAGGGGAGGGGCTACACCTTC
abundance: .
d_gene: .
j_gene: TRBJ1-2
v_gene: TRBV2

CDR3aa: CASSRGGQGGNQPQHF
CDR3nt: TGTGCCAGTAGTAGAGGGGGACAGGGGGGCAATCAGCCCCAGCATTTT
abundance: .
d_gene: TRBD1
j_gene: TRBJ1-5
v_gene: TRBV19

CDR3aa: CASSKRGDRGRETQYF
CDR3nt: TGTGCCAGCAGCAAGCGCGGGGACAGGGGGCGAGAGACCCAGTACTTC
abundance: .
d_gene: TRBD1
j_gene: TRBJ2-5
v_gene: TRBV7-2

CDR3aa: CAINPPNSDSNQPQHF
CDR3nt: TGTGCCATTAACCCCCCCAACAGCGATAGCAATCAGCCCCAGCATTTT
abundance: once
d_gene: .
j_gene: TRBJ1-5
v_gene: TRBV10-3

CDR3aa: CASARGSEQYF
CDR3nt: TGTGCCTCCGCCAGGGGTAGCGAGCAGTACTTC
abundance: .
d_gene: .
j_gene: TRBJ2-7
v_gene: TRBV2

CDR3aa: CASSAALASSTDTQYF
CDR3nt: TGTGCCAGCAGCGCGGCTTTAGCGTCTAGCACAGATACGCAGTATTTT
abundance: once
d_gene: .
j_gene: TRBJ2-3
v_gene: TRBV9

CDR3aa: CASTPLGQGAYEQYF
CDR3nt: TGTGCCAGCACCCCCTTGGGGCAGGGGGCGTACGAGCAGTACTTC
abundance: .
d_gene: TRBD1
j_gene: TRBJ2-7
v_gene: TRBV28

CDR3aa: CASSPHGGRGELFF
CDR3nt: TGTGCCAGCAGCCCCCACGGGGGCAGGGGGGAGCTGTTTTTT
abundance: .
d_gene: .
j_gene: TRBJ2-2
v_gene: TRBV7-2

CDR3aa: CASGDRGLSGELFF
CDR3nt: TGTGCCAGCGGGGACAGGGGGCTTTCCGGGGAGCTGTTTTTT
abundance: .
d_gene: TRBD1
j_gene: TRBJ2-2
v_gene: TRBV7-9

CDR3aa: CASSSGLAGELFF
CDR3nt: TGTGCCAGCAGCTCCGGACTGGCCGGGGAGCTGTTTTTT
abundance: .
d_gene: .
j_gene: TRBJ2-2
v_gene: TRBV7-6

CDR3aa: CASSLDIPTAQHF
CDR3nt: TGTGCCAGCAGCCTGGACATCCCGACGGCCCAGCATTTT
abundance: .
d_gene: .
j_gene: TRBJ1-5
v_gene: TRBV7-9

CDR3aa: CASSGDRNTEAFF
CDR3nt: TGTGCCAGCAGTGGGGACAGGAACACTGAAGCTTTCTTT
abundance: .
d_gene: TRBD1
j_gene: TRBJ1-1
v_gene: TRBV2

CDR3aa: CASSVGRGQETQYF
CDR3nt: TGTGCCAGCAGTGTCGGCAGGGGCCAAGAGACCCAGTACTTC
abundance: once
d_gene: .
j_gene: TRBJ2-5
v_gene: TRBV2

CDR3aa: CSVVDVRGGKGDTQYF
CDR3nt: TGCAGCGTTGTCGATGTCCGGGGCGGGAAAGGGGATACGCAGTATTTT
abundance: once
d_gene: .
j_gene: TRBJ2-3
v_gene: TRBV29-1

CDR3aa: CALNNEQFF
CDR3nt: TGTGCCCTAAACAATGAGCAGTTCTTC
abundance: .
d_gene: .
j_gene: TRBJ2-1
v_gene: TRBV10-3

CDR3aa: CASKTSGTNTGELFF
CDR3nt: TGCGCCAGCAAGACTAGCGGAACGAACACCGGGGAGCTGTTTTTT
abundance: .
d_gene: TRBD2
j_gene: TRBJ2-2
v_gene: TRBV10-2

CDR3aa: CASSHQAPTYEQYF
CDR3nt: TGTGCCAGTAGTCACCAGGCGCCCACCTACGAGCAGTACTTC
abundance: .
d_gene: .
j_gene: TRBJ2-7
v_gene: TRBV19

CDR3aa: CASTETGTSTYEQYF
CDR3nt: TGTGCCAGCACCGAAACCGGGACGAGTACCTACGAGCAGTACTTC
abundance: once
d_gene: .
j_gene: TRBJ2-7
v_gene: TRBV28

CDR3aa: CASSSDRDLHQYF
CDR3nt: TGTGCCAGCAGCTCGGACAGGGACCTACACCAGTACTTC
abundance: .
d_gene: TRBD1
j_gene: TRBJ2-7
v_gene: TRBV5-6

CDR3aa: CASSLQSKETQYF
CDR3nt: TGTGCCAGCAGTTTACAGAGTAAAGAGACCCAGTACTTC
abundance: .
d_gene: .
j_gene: TRBJ2-5
v_gene: TRBV2

CDR3aa: CASSLAAGGGGAETQYF
CDR3nt: TGTGCCAGCAGCTTAGCGGCTGGGGGAGGGGGGGCAGAGACCCAGTACTTC
abundance: once
d_gene: .
j_gene: TRBJ2-5
v_gene: TRBV7-2

CDR3aa: CASSLDGSSYEQYF
CDR3nt: TGTGCCAGCAGCTTGGACGGAAGCTCCTACGAGCAGTACTTC
abundance: .
d_gene: .
j_gene: TRBJ2-7
v_gene: TRBV5-4

CDR3aa: CASSIVREGEQFF
CDR3nt: TGTGCCAGTAGTATCGTGCGGGAAGGAGAGCAGTTCTTC
abundance: .
d_gene: .
j_gene: TRBJ2-1
v_gene: TRBV19

CDR3aa: CASSFSHSSTDTQYF
CDR3nt: TGCGCCAGCAGCTTTTCGCACTCAAGCACAGATACGCAGTATTTT
abundance: .
d_gene: .
j_gene: TRBJ2-3
v_gene: TRBV5-1

CDR3aa: CASSYPGQADKGPQHF
CDR3nt: TGTGCCAGCAGTTACCCCGGACAGGCCGACAAAGGGCCCCAGCATTTT
abundance: .
d_gene: TRBD1
j_gene: TRBJ1-5
v_gene: TRBV6-6

CDR3aa: CASSLSTLSNQPQHF
CDR3nt: TGTGCCAGCAGTTTATCGACGTTGAGCAATCAGCCCCAGCATTTT
abundance: .
d_gene: .
j_gene: TRBJ1-5
v_gene: TRBV27

CDR3aa: CASSRTSFDEQFF
CDR3nt: TGCGCCAGCAGCCGGACTAGTTTCGATGAGCAGTTCTTC
abundance: .
d_gene: TRBD2
j_gene: TRBJ2-1
v_gene: TRBV5-1

CDR3aa: CASTSRGRTEAFF
CDR3nt: TGTGCCAGCACCTCCAGGGGACGGACTGAAGCTTTCTTT
abundance: .
d_gene: .
j_gene: TRBJ1-1
v_gene: TRBV6-5

CDR3aa: CASSSWTSTYEQYF
CDR3nt: TGTGCCAGCAGCTCCTGGACCTCAACCTACGAGCAGTACTTC
abundance: .
d_gene: .
j_gene: TRBJ2-7
v_gene: TRBV7-2

CDR3aa: CALKDPSGIRHEQFF
CDR3nt: TGTGCCCTGAAGGACCCTAGCGGGATTCGACATGAGCAGTTCTTC
abundance: .
d_gene: TRBD2
j_gene: TRBJ2-1
v_gene: TRBV30

CDR3aa: CASSLEGGRGGYEQYF
CDR3nt: TGTGCCAGCAGCTTAGAGGGCGGCAGGGGGGGCTACGAGCAGTACTTC
abundance: .
d_gene: .
j_gene: TRBJ2-7
v_gene: TRBV7-2

CDR3aa: CASSRGGAFPYEQYF
CDR3nt: TGTGCCAGCAGTCGCGGGGGGGCCTTCCCGTACGAGCAGTACTTC
abundance: .
d_gene: TRBD2
j_gene: TRBJ2-7
v_gene: TRBV6-5

CDR3aa: CASRTPEEVQETQYF
CDR3nt: TGTGCCAGCAGGACCCCCGAGGAGGTCCAAGAGACCCAGTACTTC
abundance: once
d_gene: .
j_gene: TRBJ2-5
v_gene: TRBV6-6

CDR3aa: CASSRFTSGRGNEQFF
CDR3nt: TGTGCCAGTAGTAGGTTTACTAGCGGGCGAGGGAATGAGCAGTTCTTC
abundance: .
d_gene: TRBD2
j_gene: TRBJ2-1
v_gene: TRBV19

CDR3aa: CAWSFAGTVYGYTF
CDR3nt: TGTGCCTGGAGCTTCGCCGGGACGGTCTATGGCTACACCTTC
abundance: .
d_gene: .
j_gene: TRBJ1-2
v_gene: TRBV30

CDR3aa: CASSDTNTGELFF
CDR3nt: TGTGCCAGCTCAGATACGAACACCGGGGAGCTGTTTTTT
abundance: .
d_gene: .
j_gene: TRBJ2-2
v_gene: TRBV11-3